This T cell receptor (beta chain) was sequenced during a study of blood T cell repertoires in COVID-19. Study-wide background: Sites across the United States, Italy and Spain contributed samples from acute and convalescent COVID-19. The cDNA or gDNA used as material had been derived from T cells, B-cell-depleted T cells, or PBMCs.

This clone has a single count. CDR3 size: 14 residues. Germline V gives CDR1 GTSNPN, CDR2 SVGIG (reference sequence). Trimming took off 0 bases at V and 3 bases at J, with 9 bases between the two ends. Original processing notes: Reference gene primers were amplified, and this amplification served to estimate nucleated cell counts. This table comes from immunoSEQ multiplex PCR, and its TCRdb copy is limited to in-frame clones, with some not included. That table is the source of V, J and clone size, and D and trimming were worked out from the DNA. The data contain under 40,000 clones, 85% to 90% of them singletons.

V usage is TRBV30 and J usage is TRBJ1-5; D possibly corresponds to TRBD1 (6 bases). The sequencing input was peripheral blood. The receptor's source is a man in his forties or fifties with active or convalescent COVID-19. The CDR3 DNA reads TGTGCCTGGAGTGTCGGGGGGCACAATCAGCCCCAGCATTTT. It encodes CAWSVGGHNQPQHF.